Listed below are T cell receptor beta chains from one sample, sequenced in a study of T cell responses to AZD1222 COVID-19 vaccine. Generated by immunoSEQ multiplex PCR, the TCRdb table keeps only in-frame clones and is missing some. In the table there are some 91,000 clones, 85% to 95% of which are singletons. Material: peripheral blood, obtained on day 0 of AZD1222 vaccination. The source is an adult in good health. Both conserved end residues are part of each CDR3. D genes are given only for firm matches.

j_gene	d_gene	v_gene	CDR3nt	CDR3aa
TRBJ2-2	-	TRBV7-3	TGTGCCAGCAGCTTAAATGGACAGACCGGGGAGCTGTTTTTT	CASSLNGQTGELFF
TRBJ2-3	TRBD2	TRBV10-2	TGCGCCAGCAGTGAGACTAGCGGGAACACAGATACGCAGTATTTT	CASSETSGNTDTQYF
TRBJ1-1	-	TRBV5-6	TGTGCCAGCAGCTTTGTCAGGGCAGAAGCTTTCTTT	CASSFVRAEAFF
TRBJ2-2	-	TRBV6-5	TGTGCCAGCAGTTACTGGGCCGGGGAGCTGTTTTTT	CASSYWAGELFF
TRBJ1-1	TRBD1	TRBV6-5	TGTGCCAGCAGGGACAGGGTAGGGATCGACACTGAAGCTTTCTTT	CASRDRVGIDTEAFF
TRBJ2-7	TRBD1	TRBV19	TGTGCCAGTAGTTTCACGACAGGGGGCAACTACGAGCAGTACTTC	CASSFTTGGNYEQYF
TRBJ2-7	-	TRBV7-8	TGTGCCAGCAGCCCCGGCTCTACAATACCCACCTACGAGCAGTACTTC	CASSPGSTIPTYEQYF
TRBJ2-3	TRBD2	TRBV5-4	TGTGCCAGCCATACCGGACTAGCGGACACAGATACGCAGTATTTT	CASHTGLADTDTQYF
TRBJ1-5	-	TRBV21-1	TGTGCCAGCAGCTCCTGGAGGTATAGCAATCAGCCCCAGCATTTT	CASSSWRYSNQPQHF
TRBJ2-3	-	TRBV20-1	TGCAGTGCTAGGATCACAGATACGCAGTATTTT	CSARITDTQYF
TRBJ1-1	-	TRBV19	TGTGCCAGTAGTAACCGAAGGAGGGACACTGAAGCTTTCTTT	CASSNRRRDTEAFF
TRBJ1-2	-	TRBV5-5	TGTGCCAGCAGCTTGGCCAATTGGCAGGGTGAGGGTGGCTATGGCTACACCTTC	CASSLANWQGEGGYGYTF
TRBJ2-7	TRBD2	TRBV28	TGTGCCAGCAGTACACCGGGACTAGCGGAATACGAGCAGTACTTC	CASSTPGLAEYEQYF
TRBJ2-3	TRBD2	TRBV29-1	TGCAGCGTTGTGCTAGCGGGAGTAGCAGATACGCAGTATTTT	CSVVLAGVADTQYF
TRBJ2-1	-	TRBV4-1	TGCGCCAGCAGCGAGGGACGAATCCTCGGGAATGAGCAGTTCTTC	CASSEGRILGNEQFF
TRBJ2-7	-	TRBV5-1	TGCGCCAGCAGCTTGGGGGATACACACTCCTACGAGCAGTACTTC	CASSLGDTHSYEQYF
TRBJ1-1	-	TRBV19	TGTGCCAGTAGTCCTCAAGGGGCGAACACTGAAGCTTTCTTT	CASSPQGANTEAFF